Presented here are 9 T cell receptor beta chains from one specimen sequenced in a study of preoperative IRX-2 immunotherapy in early breast cancer. Sequencing used immunoSEQ multiplex PCR; TCRdb keeps in-frame clones, though not all of them. The data show under 25,000 clones, approximately 86% seen once. The treatment here: preoperative locoregional IRX-2 cytokine immunotherapy. The specimen comprised lymph node tissue, sampled after IRX-2 immunotherapy. The source is a human donor with breast cancer.

The J gene is TRBJ2-1, the V gene TRBV28; either TRBD1 or TRBD2 may fit D (6 bases each). The CDR3 totals 16 residues. The V and J ends lost 4 bases and 8 bases respectively, with 21 bases between them. Germline V gene data show CDR1 as MDHEN and CDR2 as SYDVKM. The CDR3 bases are TGTGCCAGCAGTTCCCCCGGGGGCGACCATGGGGATGAGCAGTTCTTC. Residues: CASSSPGGDHGDEQFF.

The chain employs TRBV12-5 and TRBJ2-7, with 11 bases lining up with TRBD2. In germline, CDR1 is LGHNT, CDR2 FRNRAP. The CDR3 is 14 residues long. CDR3 in DNA: TGTGCCAGCACCCTTAGCGGGGGGGCCTACGAGCAGTACTTC. Translating it yields CASTLSGGAYEQYF.

The genes are TRBV19 and TRBJ1-1; D unclear. Trimming removed 5 bases at V and 2 bases at J, with 15 bases between. The CDR3 totals 15 residues. Germline loops: CDR1 LNHDA, CDR2 SQIVND (reference sequence). In DNA form, the CDR3 reads TGTGCCAGTAGTCAAACCCCAGGTCTCAACACTGAAGCTTTCTTT. The encoded protein is CASSQTPGLNTEAFF.

The chain uses TRBV6-8 and TRBJ1-1, with D possibly matching TRBD1 (5 bases). This CDR3 has 15 residues. Looked up from germline, CDR1 is MNHGY and CDR2 is SAAAGT. V lost 7 bases and J 4 bases, leaving 19 bases between the germline ends. The DNA of the CDR3 is TGTGCCAGCACCCGCGGCTGGGCCGGGGGCACTGAAGCTTTCTTT. Amino acids: CASTRGWAGGTEAFF.

The genes are TRBV28 and TRBJ2-7; D is undetermined. V was shortened by 5 bases and J by 6 bases, with 11 bases between the two germline ends. Germline assignment: CDR1 MDHEN and CDR2 SYDVKM. The CDR3 contains 12 residues. The CDR3 DNA reads TGTGCCAGCAGTCTGGACCGTGGCGAGCAGTACTTC. It specifies CASSLDRGEQYF. Full variable domain (remainder filled in from reference TRBV28 and TRBJ2-7): DVKVTQSSRYLVKRTGEKVFLECVQDMDHENMFWYRQDPGLGLRLIYFSYDVKMKEKGDIPEGYSVSREKKERFSLILESASTNQTSMYLCASSLDRGEQYFGPGTRLTVT.

The chain carries TRBV23-1 and TRBJ1-2; D may be TRBD1 (6 bases). TRBV23-1 falls under the ORF class, with uncertain function. The germline V and J ends were trimmed by 6 bases and 4 bases, with 21 bases remaining between them. This CDR3 region has 16 residues. Here the CDR3 DNA reads TGCGCCAGCAGCCAAGATTCGTGGGGGCAGATCTATGGCTACACCTTC. This translates into CASSQDSWGQIYGYTF.

The chain couples TRBV19 to TRBJ2-3, with D tentatively TRBD2 (5 bases). The germline V gene has CDR1 LNHDA and CDR2 SQIVND (reference sequence). The CDR3 covers 14 residues. V lost 9 bases to trimming and J lost 4 bases, with 17 bases between them. DNA of the CDR3: TGTGCCAGCCAAAGGGTGGGAGAACCAGATACGCAGTATTTT. It translates to CASQRVGEPDTQYF.

The rearrangement joins TRBV11-3 to TRBJ2-1; D perhaps matches TRBD2 (6 bases). Germline V gives CDR1 SGHNT, CDR2 YENEEA. V was trimmed by 5 bases and J by 4 bases, leaving 18 bases between them. The CDR3 has 16 residues. The CDR3 loop is CASSPLFAGRYNEQFF. DNA for the CDR3: TGTGCCAGCAGCCCGCTGTTTGCGGGAAGGTACAATGAGCAGTTCTTC.

This clone was counted a few times. The genes are TRBV19 and TRBJ1-3; possible D gene TRBD1, 5 bases. This CDR3 spans 16 amino acids. Deletions cut 3 bases from V and 0 bases from J, with 12 bases between. CDR1 and CDR2 (germline): LNHDA, SQIVND (reference sequence). The CDR3 loop is CASSMVQGVSGNTIYF. Written as DNA, the CDR3 is TGTGCCAGTAGTATGGTGCAGGGCGTCTCTGGAAACACCATATATTTT. Looking up the rest from reference TRBV19 and TRBJ1-3 gives the full variable domain: DGGITQSPKYLFRKEGQNVTLSCEQNLNHDAMYWYRQDPGQGLRLIYYSQIVNDFQKGDIAEGYSVSREKKESFPLTVTSAQKNPTAFYLCASSMVQGVSGNTIYFGEGSWLTVV.